These 23 T cell receptor beta chains were sequenced from one sample in a study of T cells in tumors after PD-1 blockade. Measured with immunoSEQ multiplex PCR; TCRdb has only the in-frame clones, and not every one. The sample holds tens of thousands of clones, roughly 80% seen once. This material consisted of PBMCs, taken before anti-PD-1 treatment. Receptors were obtained from a human donor with basal cell carcinoma.

The chain has TRBV7-2 and TRBJ2-7; 9 bases fit TRBD1. The CDR3 extends over 14 amino acids. Trimming at V came to 5 bases and at J to 2 bases, leaving 4 bases not matched to a gene. Germline V CDR1 and CDR2: SGHTA, FQGNSA. The CDR3 sequence is CASSNHRGPYEQYF. CDR3 nucleotide sequence: TGTGCCAGCAGCAACCACAGGGGGCCCTACGAGCAGTACTTC.

This clone was seen more than once but under ten times. The chain is built from TRBV30 and TRBJ1-2, with D uncertain. The CDR3 runs 10 residues. Trimming took 3 bases from V and 7 from J, leaving 6 bases between them. The germline gives CDR1 GTSNPN, CDR2 SVGIG (reference sequence). Here the CDR3 reads CAWRKGGYTF. The CDR3 region has the DNA TGTGCCTGGAGAAAGGGTGGCTACACCTTC.

The J gene is TRBJ2-3, the V gene TRBV29-1; possible D gene TRBD1, 6 bases. This CDR3 is built from 13 residues. Trimming pared 6 bases from V and 10 bases from J, leaving 20 bases between. The germline gives CDR1 SQVTM, CDR2 ANQGSEA. CDR3 sequence reads: CSVDRTDMASQYF. In DNA form, the CDR3 reads TGCAGCGTAGACAGGACCGACATGGCATCGCAGTATTTT.

Sample share makes this clone medium-sized. The rearrangement links TRBV19 to TRBJ2-2, with TRBD1 matching 12 bases. From germline, CDR1 is LNHDA and CDR2 SQIVND (reference sequence). CDR3 length: 14 residues. J was trimmed by 6 bases and V by 10 bases; bases with no gene match: 6. CDR3 region: CATTGTGGSGELFF. Here the CDR3 DNA reads TGTGCCACAACCGGGACAGGGGGCTCCGGGGAGCTGTTTTTT.

The J gene is TRBJ1-2, the V gene TRBV30; no reliable D call. There are 12 residues in the CDR3. The germline gives CDR1 GTSNPN, CDR2 SVGIG (reference sequence). The V end lost 3 bases, the J end lost 5 bases, and 10 bases lay between the germline ends. CDR3 sequence reads: CAWRKGNYGYTF. The CDR3 DNA follows: TGTGCCTGGAGAAAAGGGAATTATGGCTACACCTTC.

V usage is TRBV6-6 and J usage is TRBJ1-1, with 9 bases matching TRBD1. Germline CDR1 MNHNY, CDR2 SVGAGI (reference sequence). The CDR3 has 15 amino acids. Trimming cost V 6 bases and J 4 bases; bases outside gene matches: 9. The CDR3 nucleotides read TGTGCCAGCAGGGAGATACAGGGGGCAGTCACTGAAGCTTTCTTT. Residues: CASREIQGAVTEAFF.

The chain couples TRBV6-1 to TRBJ1-4; no clear D. The V end was cut by 2 bases, the J end by 4 bases, with 5 bases between. The CDR3 has 13 residues. The germline gives CDR1 MNHNS, CDR2 SASEGT. The CDR3 DNA is TGTGCCAGCAGTGAATCTTTTAATGAAAAACTGTTTTTT. The encoded protein is CASSESFNEKLFF.

This chain uses TRBV3-1 (or the pseudogene TRBV3-2) with TRBJ2-3; no reliable D call. The germline V gene has CDR1 LGHDT and CDR2 YNNKEL (reference sequence). The CDR3 has 14 amino acids. Trimming stripped 1 base from V and 1 base from J, with 6 bases between. CDR3 DNA: TGTGCCAGCAGCCAAGGCCCCGGCACAGATACGCAGTATTTT. This gives the protein CASSQGPGTDTQYF.

Note on this clone: Other DNA sequences in the same sample also yield this CDR3. CDR3 sequence (DNA): TGTGCCAGTAGTATGACAGGGAACTATGGCTACACCTTC. It is translated as CASSMTGNYGYTF. The genes are TRBV19 and TRBJ1-2, with 7 positions matching TRBD1. The ends lost 3 bases at V and 2 bases at J; junction bases unmatched: 0. The germline CDR1 and CDR2 sequences are LNHDA and SQIVND (reference sequence). There are 13 residues in the CDR3. Supplemented by reference TRBV19 and TRBJ1-2, the full variable domain reads DGGITQSPKYLFRKEGQNVTLSCEQNLNHDAMYWYRQDPGQGLRLIYYSQIVNDFQKGDIAEGYSVSREKKESFPLTVTSAQKNPTAFYLCASSMTGNYGYTFGSGTRLTVV.

This clone is a singleton in its sample. This chain joins TRBV18 and TRBJ2-5; D call uncertain. This CDR3 is built from 12 residues. Trimming stripped 4 bases from V and 4 bases from J, with 7 bases between. The germline V gene encodes CDR1 KGHSH and CDR2 LQKENI. The CDR3 loop is CASSRPGETQYF. CDR3 coding DNA: TGTGCCAGCTCACGCCCGGGAGAGACCCAGTACTTC.

The V call is TRBV7-8, the J call TRBJ2-3, with 13 bases matching TRBD2. Germline V gene data show CDR1 as SGHVS and CDR2 as FQNEAQ. This CDR3 contains 22 residues. Trimming cost V 0 bases and J 3 bases; bases outside gene matches: 18. The CDR3 is CASSLAAGTSGANRGRTDTQYF. The CDR3 DNA follows: TGTGCCAGCAGCTTAGCGGCCGGGACTAGCGGGGCCAACCGGGGGAGGACAGATACGCAGTATTTT.

The chain combines TRBV30 with TRBJ1-3, with 9 bases that match TRBD1. Trimming removed 2 bases from V and 3 bases from J; junction bases left unmatched: 5. Germline assignment: CDR1 GTSNPN and CDR2 SVGIG (reference sequence). CDR3 length: 15 residues. Here the CDR3 reads CAWSRGQGSGNTIYF. CDR3 DNA: TGTGCCTGGAGTAGAGGACAGGGGAGTGGAAACACCATATATTTT.

The genes are TRBV5-1 and TRBJ1-5; D gene ambiguous. Trimming left V 0 bases short and J 7 bases short, with 5 bases between. CDR1 and CDR2 (germline): SGHRS, YFSETQ. The CDR3 is 12 residues long. The CDR3 loop is CASSLEGQPQHF. CDR3 bases: TGCGCCAGCAGCTTGGAGGGACAGCCCCAGCATTTT.

The chain recombines TRBV29-1 with TRBJ2-7; TRBD1 is a possible D gene (6 bases). The CDR3 is 15 amino acids. Trimming removed 0 bases at V and 4 bases at J, with 16 bases between. CDR1 is SQVTM, CDR2 ANQGSEA, per germline. This CDR3 reads CSVEDSTRGKYEQYF. DNA for the CDR3: TGCAGCGTTGAAGATAGCACGAGGGGGAAGTACGAGCAGTACTTC.

This chain uses TRBV10-3 with TRBJ2-2, with D uncertain. Germline V gene data show CDR1 as ENHRY and CDR2 as SYGVKD. The CDR3 runs to 13 residues. Trimming stripped 6 bases from V and 3 bases from J, with 8 bases between. In DNA form, the CDR3 reads TGTGCCATCAGCTCAGGTTACACCGGGGAGCTGTTTTTT. As protein: CAISSGYTGELFF.

The chain joins TRBV11-3 to TRBJ2-3; 15 nucleotides match TRBD2. Germline CDR1 and CDR2: SGHNT and YENEEA. This CDR3 is 18 amino acids long. With 5 bases clipped from V and 2 bases from J, the junction kept 8 bases outside the gene matches. The chain's CDR3 is CASSGTSGGSLATDTQYF. The CDR3 DNA follows: TGTGCCAGCAGCGGGACTAGCGGGGGGTCACTTGCCACAGATACGCAGTATTTT.

The V gene is TRBV3-1 (or the pseudogene TRBV3-2), the J gene TRBJ2-3, with D maybe TRBD2 (5 bases). Trimming pared 4 bases from V and 5 bases from J, leaving 16 bases between. This CDR3 comprises 15 residues. Germline V CDR1 and CDR2: LGHDT, YNNKEL (reference sequence). The CDR3 loop reads CASSPFPDWQDTQYF. The CDR3 DNA is TGTGCCAGCAGCCCCTTCCCGGACTGGCAAGATACGCAGTATTTT.

V and J are TRBV7-6 and TRBJ2-3, with D tentatively TRBD2 (5 bases). The V gene's germline CDR1 is SGHVS and CDR2 FNYEAQ. The CDR3 spans 15 residues. Trimming took 4 bases from V and 3 from J, leaving 14 bases between them. The CDR3 loop is CASSSSARRTDTQYF. As DNA, the CDR3 is TGTGCCAGCAGCTCTTCGGCCAGGAGGACAGATACGCAGTATTTT.

This clone was observed a single time. The chain employs TRBV6-5 and TRBJ1-5; TRBD1 matches 10 bases. Germline CDR1 MNHEY, CDR2 SVGAGI. Germline trimming cut 0 bases from V and 9 bases from J; bases unmatched to any gene: 5. The CDR3 contains 15 residues. The CDR3 DNA is TGTGCCAGCAGTTACTCCGGGACAGGGGATCGGCCCCAGCATTTT. Translated, it gives CASSYSGTGDRPQHF.

V usage is TRBV24-1 and J usage is TRBJ1-3; D is uncertain. Trimming took 1 base from V and 1 from J, leaving 10 bases between them. Germline assignment: CDR1 KGHDR and CDR2 SFDVKD. The CDR3 runs 16 residues. In nucleotides, the CDR3 is TGTGCCACCAGTGATTTTAGAAATGAATCTGGAAACACCATATATTTT. It yields the protein CATSDFRNESGNTIYF.

This chain uses TRBV7-6 with TRBJ2-5; 8 bases fit TRBD1. The CDR3 runs to 14 residues. V was clipped by 5 bases and J by 1 base; unmatched bases: 3. Per the germline V gene, CDR1 is SGHVS and CDR2 is FNYEAQ. In DNA, the CDR3 is TGTGCCAGCAGCGGCGGGACAGGCCAAGAGACCCAGTACTTC. Its protein is CASSGGTGQETQYF.

The J gene is TRBJ1-3, the V gene TRBV3-1 (or the pseudogene TRBV3-2), with D possibly TRBD1 on 6 matching bases. The CDR3 contains 18 residues. CDR1 is LGHDT and CDR2 is YNNKEL in the germline V gene (reference sequence). V lost 4 bases to trimming and J lost 0 bases, with 19 bases between them. The CDR3 spells CASSPQTGRRSSGNTIYF. DNA of the CDR3: TGTGCCAGCAGCCCGCAAACAGGGAGAAGGTCCTCTGGAAACACCATATATTTT.

The chain has TRBV30 and TRBJ2-1, with D perhaps TRBD2 (5 bases). CDR3 length equals 14 residues. V was shortened by 4 bases and J by 5 bases, with 15 bases between the two germline ends. Germline assignment: CDR1 GTSNPN and CDR2 SVGIG (reference sequence). The CDR3 bases are TGTGCCTGGACCCCGTGGACTTCCCACAATGAGCAGTTCTTC. Residues: CAWTPWTSHNEQFF.